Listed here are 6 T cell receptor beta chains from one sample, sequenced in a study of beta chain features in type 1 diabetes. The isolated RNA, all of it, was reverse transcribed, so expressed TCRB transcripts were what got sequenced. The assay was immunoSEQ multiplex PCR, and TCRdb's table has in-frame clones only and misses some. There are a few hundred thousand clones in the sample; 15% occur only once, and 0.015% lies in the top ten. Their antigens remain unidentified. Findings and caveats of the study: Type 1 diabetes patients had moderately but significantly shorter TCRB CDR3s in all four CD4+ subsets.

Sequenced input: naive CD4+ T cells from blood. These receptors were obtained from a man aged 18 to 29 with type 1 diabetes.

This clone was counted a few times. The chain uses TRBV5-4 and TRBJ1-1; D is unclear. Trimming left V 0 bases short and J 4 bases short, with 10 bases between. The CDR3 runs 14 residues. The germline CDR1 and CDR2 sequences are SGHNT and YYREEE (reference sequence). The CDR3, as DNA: TGTGCCAGCAGCTTGGGGAGGGAGAGCACTGAAGCTTTCTTT. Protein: CASSLGRESTEAFF.

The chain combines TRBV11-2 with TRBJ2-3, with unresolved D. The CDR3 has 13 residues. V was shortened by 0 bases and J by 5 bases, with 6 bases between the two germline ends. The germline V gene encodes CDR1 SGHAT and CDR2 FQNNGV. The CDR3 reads CASSLEGRDTQYF. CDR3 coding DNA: TGTGCCAGCAGCTTAGAGGGCAGAGATACGCAGTATTTT.

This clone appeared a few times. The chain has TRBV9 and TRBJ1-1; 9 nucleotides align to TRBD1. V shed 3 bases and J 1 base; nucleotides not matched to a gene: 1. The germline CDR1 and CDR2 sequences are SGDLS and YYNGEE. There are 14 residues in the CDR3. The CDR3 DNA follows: TGTGCCAGCAGCGCGGGACAGGGGAACACTGAAGCTTTCTTT. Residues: CASSAGQGNTEAFF.

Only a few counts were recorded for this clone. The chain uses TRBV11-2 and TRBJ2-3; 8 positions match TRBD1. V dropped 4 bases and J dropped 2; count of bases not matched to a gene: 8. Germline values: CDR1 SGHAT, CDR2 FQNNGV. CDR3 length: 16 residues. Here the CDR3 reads CASSSRTGRYTDTQYF. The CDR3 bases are TGTGCCAGCAGCTCCAGGACAGGGCGATACACAGATACGCAGTATTTT. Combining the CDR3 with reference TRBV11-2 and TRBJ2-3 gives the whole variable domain EAGVAQSPRYKIIEKRQSVAFWCNPISGHATLYWYQQILGQGPKLLIQFQNNGVVDDSQLPKDRFSAERLKGVDSTLKIQPAKLEDSAVYLCASSSRTGRYTDTQYFGPGTRLTVL.

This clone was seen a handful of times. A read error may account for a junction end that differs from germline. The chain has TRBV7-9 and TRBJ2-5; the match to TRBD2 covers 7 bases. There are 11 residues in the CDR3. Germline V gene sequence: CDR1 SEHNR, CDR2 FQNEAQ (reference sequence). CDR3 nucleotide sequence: TGTGCCAGCAGCCACGGACTAGTGTTGCACTTC. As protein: CASSHGLVLHF. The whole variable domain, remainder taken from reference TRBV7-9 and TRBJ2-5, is DTGVSQNPRHKITKRGQNVTFRCDPISEHNRLYWYRQTLGQGPEFLTYFQNEAQLEKSRLLSDRFSAERPKGSFSTLEIQRTEQGDSAMYLCASSHGLVLHFGPGTRLLVL.

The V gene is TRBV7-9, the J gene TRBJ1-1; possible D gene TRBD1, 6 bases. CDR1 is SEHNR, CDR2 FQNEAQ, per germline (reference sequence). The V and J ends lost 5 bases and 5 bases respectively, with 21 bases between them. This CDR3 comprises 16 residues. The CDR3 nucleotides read TGTGCCAGCAGCCTAAAGGGTGACTTGAGGGGGACTGAAGCTTTCTTT. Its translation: CASSLKGDLRGTEAFF.